This TCR beta chain was identified in a study of metastatic and nonmetastatic thyroid tumors. As for the study in general: Comparison of repertoires was carried out across blood and tumor or nodule tissue from malignant and benign thyroid patients.

TCRdb ran MiXCR on the PCR reads. The table records about 69,000 clones, 14% of them present only once. About this clone itself: One junction end does not reproduce the germline sequence, and a read error may be involved.

All patients were treatment-naive before thyroid surgery. This CDR3 has 20 residues. Germline values: CDR1 MNHEY, CDR2 SMNVEV (reference sequence). The chain carries TRBV27 and TRBJ2-6; a possible D gene is TRBD1 (5 bases). The clonotype originates from a male donor with papillary thyroid cancer or a benign thyroid nodule (not recorded which). Some clones in this sample may be carry-over from other donors' samples. Sequences were obtained from blood. In DNA form, the CDR3 reads TGTGCCAGCAGTATATCCCCGACAAGGACAACAACAACGGGGGCCAACGTCCTGACTTTC. The encoded protein is CASSISPTRTTTTGANVLTF.